A selection of T cell receptor beta chains follows, all from one sample in a study of T cells in localized non-small cell lung cancer. Here immunoSEQ multiplex PCR was the method, and the copy in TCRdb shows in-frame clones only, minus some. The profile shows roughly 16,000 clones, about 85% of them singletons. The sequencing here drew on peripheral blood, taken before any cancer treatment. The receptors were gathered from a male donor older than 55 with stage I lung adenocarcinoma. The CDR3 runs from the conserved cysteine through the conserved F or W. A D gene is named only where the DNA matches it firmly.

len: 14; j_gene: TRBJ1-2; v_gene: TRBV7-2; d_gene: -; CDR3aa: CASSLERGGTGYTF
len: 11; j_gene: TRBJ2-5; v_gene: TRBV10-3; d_gene: -; CDR3aa: CAIGGGETQYF
len: 13; j_gene: TRBJ2-5; v_gene: TRBV6-6; d_gene: -; CDR3aa: CASSRLLQETQYF
len: 18; j_gene: TRBJ2-3; v_gene: TRBV7-8; d_gene: TRBD2; CDR3aa: CASSLSFWSGGDTDTQYF
len: 16; j_gene: TRBJ1-3; v_gene: TRBV5-1; d_gene: -; CDR3aa: CASSLLATSSGNTIYF
len: 15; j_gene: TRBJ2-3; v_gene: TRBV6-4; d_gene: -; CDR3aa: CASSADSWGSDTQYF
len: 14; j_gene: TRBJ1-5; v_gene: TRBV27; d_gene: -; CDR3aa: CASSPRRGDQPQHF
len: 16; j_gene: TRBJ1-3; v_gene: TRBV9; d_gene: -; CDR3aa: CASSVAGASTGNTIYF
len: 15; j_gene: TRBJ2-3; v_gene: TRBV5-4; d_gene: TRBD2; CDR3aa: CASQASGIITDTQYF
len: 13; j_gene: TRBJ1-5; v_gene: TRBV6-6; d_gene: -; CDR3aa: CASSYIADQPQHF